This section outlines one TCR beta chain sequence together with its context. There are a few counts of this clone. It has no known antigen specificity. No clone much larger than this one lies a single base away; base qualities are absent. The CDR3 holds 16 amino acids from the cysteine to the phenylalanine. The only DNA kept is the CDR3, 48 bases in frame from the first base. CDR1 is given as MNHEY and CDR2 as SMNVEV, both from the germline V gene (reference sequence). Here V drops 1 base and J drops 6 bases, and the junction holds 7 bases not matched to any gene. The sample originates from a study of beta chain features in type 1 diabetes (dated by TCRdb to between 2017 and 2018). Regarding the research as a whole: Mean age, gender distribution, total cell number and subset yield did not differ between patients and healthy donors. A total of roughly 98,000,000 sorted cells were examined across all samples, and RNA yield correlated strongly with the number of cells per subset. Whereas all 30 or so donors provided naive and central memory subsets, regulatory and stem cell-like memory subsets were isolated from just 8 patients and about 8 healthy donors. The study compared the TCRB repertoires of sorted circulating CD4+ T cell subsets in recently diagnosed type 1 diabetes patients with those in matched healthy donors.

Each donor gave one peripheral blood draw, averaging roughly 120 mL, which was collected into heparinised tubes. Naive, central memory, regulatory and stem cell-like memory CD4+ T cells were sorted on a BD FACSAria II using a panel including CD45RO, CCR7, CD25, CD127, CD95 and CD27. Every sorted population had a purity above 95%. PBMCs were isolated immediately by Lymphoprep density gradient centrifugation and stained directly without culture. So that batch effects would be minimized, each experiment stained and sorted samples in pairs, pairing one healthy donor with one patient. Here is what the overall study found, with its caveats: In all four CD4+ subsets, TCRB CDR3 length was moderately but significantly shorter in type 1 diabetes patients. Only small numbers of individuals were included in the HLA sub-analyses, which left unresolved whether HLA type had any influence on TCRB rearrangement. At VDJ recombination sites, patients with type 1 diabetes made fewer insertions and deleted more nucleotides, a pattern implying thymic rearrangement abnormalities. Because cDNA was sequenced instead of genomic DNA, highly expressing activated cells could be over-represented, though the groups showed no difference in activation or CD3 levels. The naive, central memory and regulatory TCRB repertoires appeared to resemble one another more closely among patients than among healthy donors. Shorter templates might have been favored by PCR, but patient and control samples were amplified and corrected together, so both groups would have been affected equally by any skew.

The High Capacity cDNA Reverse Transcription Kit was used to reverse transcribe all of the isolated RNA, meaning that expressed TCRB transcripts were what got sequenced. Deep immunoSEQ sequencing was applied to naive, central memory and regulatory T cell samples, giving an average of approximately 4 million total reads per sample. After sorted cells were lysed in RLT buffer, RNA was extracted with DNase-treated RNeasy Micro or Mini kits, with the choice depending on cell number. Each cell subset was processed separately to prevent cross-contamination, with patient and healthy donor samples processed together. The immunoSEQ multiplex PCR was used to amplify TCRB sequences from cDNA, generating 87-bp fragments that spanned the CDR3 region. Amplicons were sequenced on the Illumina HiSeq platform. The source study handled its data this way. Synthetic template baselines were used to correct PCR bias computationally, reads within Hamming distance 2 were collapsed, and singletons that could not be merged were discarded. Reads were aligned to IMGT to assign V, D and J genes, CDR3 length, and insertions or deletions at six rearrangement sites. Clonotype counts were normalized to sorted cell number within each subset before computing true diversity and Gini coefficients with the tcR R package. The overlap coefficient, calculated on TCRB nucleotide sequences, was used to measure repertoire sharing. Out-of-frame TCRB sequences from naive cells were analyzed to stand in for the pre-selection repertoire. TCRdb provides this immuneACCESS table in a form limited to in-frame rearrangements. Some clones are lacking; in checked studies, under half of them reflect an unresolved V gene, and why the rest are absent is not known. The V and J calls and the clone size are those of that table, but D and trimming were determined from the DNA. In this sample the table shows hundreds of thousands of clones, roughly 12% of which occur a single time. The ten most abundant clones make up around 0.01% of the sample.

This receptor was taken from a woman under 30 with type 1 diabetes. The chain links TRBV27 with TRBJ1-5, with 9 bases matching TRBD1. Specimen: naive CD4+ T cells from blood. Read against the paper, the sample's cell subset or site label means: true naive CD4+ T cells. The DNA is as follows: TGTGCCAGCAGTTTATGGGGACAGGGTGGTGTTCAGCCCCAGCATTTT. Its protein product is CASSLWGQGGVQPQHF.